One sample yielded the 17 T cell receptor beta chains listed below, sequenced in a study of T cell repertoires in cytomegalovirus infection. These TCRs are of unknown antigen specificity. TCRdb ran MiXCR on the reads and lists one entry per CDR3 protein. This table holds about 500,000 distinct CDR3 sequences, roughly a third found once. This sample comprised cultured PBMCs, obtained from culture after CMV antigen stimulation. The receptors were sampled from a human donor in good health (CMV status not recorded). Some clones in this sample may be carry-over from other donors' samples.

This clonotype was counted between two and nine times. This chain links TRBV19 with TRBJ2-1, with TRBD2 matching over 7 bases. From germline, CDR1 is LNHDA and CDR2 SQIVND (reference sequence). The V gene end was trimmed by 5 bases and the J gene end by 5 bases; junction bases not matched to a gene: 21. The CDR3 is made up of 19 amino acids. The CDR3 sequence: CASSHTYSPVQRGDNEQFF. CDR3 DNA: TGTGCCAGTAGTCACACCTATTCCCCCGTCCAGCGGGGAGACAATGAGCAGTTCTTC.

This clonotype was found many times. The gene calls are TRBV7-2 and TRBJ1-6; D is perhaps TRBD1 (6 bases). The germline CDR1 and CDR2 sequences are SGHTA and FQGNSA. The CDR3 contains 15 residues. The V end lost 6 bases, the J end lost 4 bases, and 13 bases lay between the germline ends. The CDR3 DNA is TGTGCCAGCAGTATAAGGACAGCTTATAATTCACCCCTCCACTTT. It encodes CASSIRTAYNSPLHF.

V gene TRBV27 combines with J gene TRBJ1-5; unclear D gene. V lost 7 bases, J lost 0 bases, and 10 bases lay in between. The CDR3 is 14 residues long. CDR1 MNHEY and CDR2 SMNVEV come from the germline V gene (reference sequence). This CDR3 reads CASKAGNSNQPQHF. For the CDR3, the DNA is TGTGCCAGCAAGGCGGGGAATAGCAATCAGCCCCAGCATTTT.

The genes are TRBV29-1 and TRBJ2-3; 10 nucleotides align to TRBD1. V gave up 6 bases and J gave up 4 bases; unmatched junction bases: 7. The germline V gene has CDR1 SQVTM and CDR2 ANQGSEA. The CDR3 has 14 amino acids. The CDR3 nucleotides read TGCAGCGTCTCCCCCGGGACAGGGGCAGATACGCAGTATTTT. This gives the protein CSVSPGTGADTQYF.

CDR3 nucleotide sequence: TGCGCCAGCAGCCAAGTAAGAGGGGTGAACACCGGGGAGCTGTTTTTT. Encoded protein: CASSQVRGVNTGELFF. The rearrangement uses TRBV4-1 and TRBJ2-2; D is tentatively TRBD1 or TRBD2 (5 bases each). Trimming shortened V by 1 base and J by 1 base, and 10 bases separated the two germline ends. This CDR3 contains 16 residues. CDR1 is MGHRA, CDR2 YSYEKL, per germline.

This clonotype has ten or more counts. CDR3 residues: CASSTSRGTDTQYF. The DNA of the CDR3 is TGTGCCAGCAGCACCTCCCGGGGCACAGATACGCAGTATTTT. This rearrangement joins TRBV7-2 to TRBJ2-3; D uncertain. V lost 5 bases, J lost 1 base, and 10 bases lay in between. The CDR3 sequence is 14 residues long. Germline V gene lookup returns CDR1 SGHTA and CDR2 FQGNSA.

This clonotype showed up just a few times. The genes are TRBV28 and TRBJ1-2, with D perhaps matching TRBD1 (5 bases). Trimming pared 6 bases from V and 8 bases from J, leaving 22 bases between. The CDR3 has 15 amino acids. Germline V gene sequence: CDR1 MDHEN, CDR2 SYDVKM. The CDR3 DNA reads TGTGCCAGCAGCTTAGCGATCAGGGTTTCTGAAGGCTACACCTTC. Protein sequence: CASSLAIRVSEGYTF.

The chain combines TRBV10-3 with TRBJ2-3; 7 bases agree with TRBD2. This CDR3 has 13 residues. Per the germline V gene, CDR1 is ENHRY and CDR2 is SYGVKD. The V and J ends lost 11 bases and 4 bases, in that order; junction bases with no gene match: 9. CDR3 amino acids: CAAKAGEADTQYF. In DNA form, the CDR3 reads TGTGCCGCCAAGGCGGGAGAGGCAGATACGCAGTATTTT.

This clonotype occurred a few times. The rearrangement joins TRBV10-3 to TRBJ1-1; weak D call: TRBD1 (6 bases). V lost 2 bases to trimming and J lost 1 base, with 11 bases between them. Germline CDR1 is ENHRY and CDR2 is SYGVKD. CDR3 size: 15 residues. The CDR3 here is CAISEAGGSNTEAFF. The CDR3 nucleotides read TGTGCCATCAGTGAGGCGGGGGGCTCGAACACTGAAGCTTTCTTT.

This chain links TRBV10-1 with TRBJ2-1, with 11 bases matching TRBD2. Losses at the gene ends were 2 bases for V and 7 bases for J; bases not matched to a gene: 7. The CDR3 length is 16 residues. Germline CDR1 reads WNHNN; CDR2 reads SYGVQD (reference sequence). CDR3 loop: CASSEGVAGGPNEQFF. CDR3 nucleotides: TGCGCCAGCAGTGAGGGGGTAGCGGGAGGGCCTAATGAGCAGTTCTTC.

There are a few counts of this clonotype. V usage is TRBV29-1 and J usage is TRBJ2-1; 15 nucleotides agree with TRBD2. This CDR3 has 12 residues. CDR1 SQVTM and CDR2 ANQGSEA come from the germline V gene. The J segment lost 13 bases and the V segment lost 7 bases, leaving 5 bases of the junction unmatched. The CDR3, as DNA: TGCAGCGCAGGACTAGCGGGAGGGGGACAGTTCTTC. The encoded protein is CSAGLAGGGQFF.

This clonotype was detected only a few times. The chain carries TRBV6-2 or TRBV6-3 and TRBJ2-2, with TRBD2 as a possible D gene (5 bases). Germline V gene sequence: CDR1 MNHEY, CDR2 SVGEGT. This CDR3 is built from 15 residues. With 6 bases removed from V and 5 bases from J, the gap between germline ends came to 16 bases. The DNA for the CDR3 is TGTGCCAGCAGAGATTTAGGTTCGGGGACCGGGGAGCTGTTTTTT. It is translated as CASRDLGSGTGELFF.

This clonotype has only a few counts. This chain joins TRBV7-9 and TRBJ1-2, with 7 bases fitting TRBD1. The CDR3 consists of 13 residues. V gave up 3 bases and J gave up 7 bases; unmatched junction bases: 5. Germline CDR1 reads SEHNR; CDR2 reads FQNEAQ (reference sequence). The CDR3 DNA follows: TGTGCCAGCAGCTTCGAGACAGGGCTTGGCTACACCTTC. This codes for CASSFETGLGYTF. Using reference TRBV7-9 and TRBJ1-2 for the parts outside the CDR3, the full variable domain is DTGVSQNPRHKITKRGQNVTFRCDPISEHNRLYWYRQTLGQGPEFLTYFQNEAQLEKSRLLSDRFSAERPKGSFSTLEIQRTEQGDSAMYLCASSFETGLGYTFGSGTRLTVV.

The chain has TRBV6-5 and TRBJ2-7, with TRBD2 identical over 11 bases. The trim removed 4 bases at V and 2 bases at J, leaving 7 bases unmatched. Germline assignment: CDR1 MNHEY and CDR2 SVGAGI. The CDR3 is 16 residues long. Here the CDR3 DNA reads TGTGCCAGCAGTTCCACACTAGCGGGAGAAGCCTACGAGCAGTACTTC. Translation: CASSSTLAGEAYEQYF.

The table lists this clonotype with a few counts. The V gene is TRBV12-3 or TRBV12-4, the J gene TRBJ2-1, with TRBD2 matching 12 bases. This CDR3 is 16 amino acids long. Germline trimming cut 8 bases from V and 8 bases from J; bases unmatched to any gene: 13. The CDR3 spells CASSTGLAGVGHEQFF. CDR3 nucleotides: TGTGCCAGCTCCACGGGACTAGCGGGCGTGGGTCATGAGCAGTTCTTC.

V usage is TRBV18 and J usage is TRBJ2-3; D not certain. V lost 3 bases to trimming and J lost 2 bases, with 12 bases between them. The CDR3 runs to 15 residues. In germline, CDR1 is KGHSH, CDR2 LQKENI. The DNA for the CDR3 is TGTGCCAGCTCACCGGTCCCTCCATTCACAGATACGCAGTATTTT. Translation gives CASSPVPPFTDTQYF.

The J gene is TRBJ1-5, the V gene TRBV7-8, with TRBD1 matching over 8 bases. This CDR3 comprises 19 residues. Unmatched junction bases numbered 12, after V lost 0 bases and J lost 2 bases. CDR1 SGHVS and CDR2 FQNEAQ come from the germline V gene. The CDR3 nucleotides read TGTGCCAGCAGCTTAGCAGGCAGGGGGCGAAGTAGGGGCAATCAGCCCCAGCATTTT. It is translated as CASSLAGRGRSRGNQPQHF.